Listed below are T cell receptor beta chains from one sample, sequenced in a study of shared clonotypes between healthy human individuals. Data came from immunoSEQ multiplex PCR; TCRdb stores just in-frame clones and leaves some out. Of about 2.1 million clones listed, around 93% are singletons. The sample taken for sequencing was naive CD8+ T cells from PBMCs. The receptors originated from a man between 18 and 29 years old in good health. Some clones in this sample may be carry-over from other donors' samples. The CDR3 runs from the conserved cysteine through the conserved F or W. D genes are given only for firm matches. Clone size is shown for a subset of rows, as once, few, many or a class of expanded clone.

V	D	size	J	CDR3	DNA
TRBV4-1	-	-	TRBJ2-1	CASSQDGGADNEQFF	TGCGCCAGCAGCCAAGATGGGGGGGCAGACAATGAGCAGTTCTTC
TRBV4-1	-	-	TRBJ1-2	CASSQVSQADYGYTF	TGCGCCAGCAGCCAAGTCAGCCAGGCGGACTATGGCTACACCTTC
TRBV6-5	TRBD1	-	TRBJ1-2	CASSIDRGGYGYTF	TGTGCCAGCAGCATCGACAGGGGGGGCTATGGCTACACCTTC
TRBV5-1	TRBD2	-	TRBJ2-7	CASSLGPDGEGSYEQYF	TGCGCCAGCAGCTTGGGCCCGGACGGGGAGGGCTCCTACGAGCAGTACTTC
TRBV27	-	-	TRBJ2-3	CASSFRPLGSDTQYF	TGTGCCAGCAGTTTCCGGCCCCTAGGGTCAGATACGCAGTATTTT
TRBV9	-	once	TRBJ2-3	CASSVNLPGSLDTQYF	TGTGCCAGCAGCGTAAACCTTCCGGGGAGTCTAGATACGCAGTATTTT
TRBV14	-	-	TRBJ2-1	CASSPRGYNEQFF	TGTGCCAGCAGCCCCAGGGGTTACAATGAGCAGTTCTTC
TRBV6-1	TRBD1	once	TRBJ2-3	CASSEARQGTDTQYF	TGTGCCAGCAGTGAAGCAAGACAGGGTACAGATACGCAGTATTTT
TRBV10-3	TRBD1	-	TRBJ1-2	CAINGQGEGYTF	TGTGCCATCAATGGACAGGGCGAGGGCTACACCTTC
TRBV5-6	TRBD1	once	TRBJ2-6	CASSPMGQGSSGANVLTF	TGTGCCAGCAGCCCAATGGGACAGGGGAGCTCTGGGGCCAACGTCCTGACTTTC
TRBV19	-	-	TRBJ1-5	CASSLMPTHQPQHF	TGTGCCAGTAGTCTGATGCCAACCCATCAGCCCCAGCATTTT
TRBV9	TRBD2	once	TRBJ2-2	CASSLAGTGELFF	TGTGCCAGCAGCTTAGCGGGAACCGGGGAGCTGTTTTTT
TRBV6-1	-	-	TRBJ1-1	CASSFRYGTEAFF	TGTGCCAGCAGTTTTCGGTACGGCACTGAAGCTTTCTTT
TRBV9	-	-	TRBJ2-3	CASSTPDTQYF	TGTGCCAGCAGCACACCCGATACGCAGTATTTT
TRBV27	-	-	TRBJ2-3	CASSNQPSADTQYF	TGTGCCAGCAGTAACCAACCCTCAGCAGATACGCAGTATTTT
TRBV27	-	-	TRBJ2-7	CASSLGEEQYF	TGTGCCAGCAGTTTAGGCGAGGAGCAGTACTTC
TRBV30	TRBD2	once	TRBJ2-1	CAWSVRREPSYNEQFF	TGTGCCTGGAGTGTACGGCGGGAGCCCTCCTACAATGAGCAGTTCTTC
TRBV7-2	-	-	TRBJ2-3	CASSLVALASMDTQYF	TGTGCCAGCAGCTTAGTAGCGCTAGCCTCCATGGATACGCAGTATTTT
TRBV7-9	TRBD1	-	TRBJ1-4	CASSIWTGGIGKLFF	TGTGCCAGCAGCATATGGACAGGGGGCATCGGAAAACTGTTTTTT
TRBV27	-	-	TRBJ2-1	CASSFLNEQFF	TGTGCCAGCAGTTTTTTAAACGAGCAGTTCTTC
TRBV15	-	-	TRBJ2-7	CATSVEASSYEQYF	TGTGCCACCAGCGTGGAGGCGAGCTCCTACGAGCAGTACTTC
TRBV9	TRBD2	-	TRBJ2-7	CASSAREVGSSYEQYF	TGTGCCAGCAGCGCCCGGGAGGTGGGTAGTTCCTACGAGCAGTACTTC
TRBV6-1	-	-	TRBJ1-5	CASDRVSSGYQPQHF	TGTGCCAGCGACCGGGTCAGTTCGGGTTATCAGCCCCAGCATTTT
TRBV4-1	-	-	TRBJ1-5	CASSQDRRDNQPQHF	TGCGCCAGCAGCCAAGATCGCAGGGATAATCAGCCCCAGCATTTT
TRBV15	-	-	TRBJ2-7	CATSPSRWNEQYF	TGTGCCACCAGCCCAAGCAGGTGGAACGAGCAGTACTTC
TRBV5-1	-	-	TRBJ2-7	CASSPQDSYEQYF	TGCGCCAGCAGCCCTCAGGACAGCTACGAGCAGTACTTC
TRBV19	-	-	TRBJ2-7	CASSIDLEEGTYEQYF	TGTGCCAGTAGTATAGATCTTGAGGAGGGGACCTACGAGCAGTACTTC
TRBV6-6	TRBD1	-	TRBJ2-7	CASSYDRVSEQYF	TGTGCCAGCAGTTACGACAGGGTCAGCGAGCAGTACTTC
TRBV7-3	-	-	TRBJ1-1	CASSLNSGTEAFF	TGTGCCAGCAGCTTAAATTCCGGGACTGAAGCTTTCTTT
TRBV11-2	TRBD2	once	TRBJ2-5	CASSPQLAGDLVETQYF	TGTGCCAGCAGCCCCCAACTAGCGGGAGACCTGGTGGAGACCCAGTACTTC
TRBV29-1	TRBD1	-	TRBJ1-1	CSTSGQGVSEAFF	TGCAGCACCTCGGGACAGGGGGTCTCTGAAGCTTTCTTT
TRBV27	-	-	TRBJ1-1	CASSLSPYMNTEAFF	TGTGCCAGCAGTTTATCCCCTTACATGAACACTGAAGCTTTCTTT
TRBV30	-	-	TRBJ2-7	CAWSETLLEQYF	TGTGCCTGGAGCGAAACCCTATTAGAGCAGTACTTC
TRBV9	TRBD2	-	TRBJ2-3	CASSARGAGPSTDTQYF	TGTGCCAGCAGCGCCCGGGGAGCGGGGCCTAGCACAGATACGCAGTATTTT
TRBV4-1	TRBD2	-	TRBJ2-1	CASSQDSGGLYNEQFF	TGCGCCAGCAGCCAAGATAGCGGGGGACTGTACAATGAGCAGTTCTTC
TRBV6-5	TRBD1	-	TRBJ2-1	CASRFTGVNEQFF	TGTGCCAGCAGGTTTACAGGGGTAAATGAGCAGTTCTTC
TRBV6-5	-	-	TRBJ1-5	CASSSPLGSPQHF	TGTGCCAGCAGTTCCCCCCTAGGTTCGCCCCAGCATTTT
TRBV18	TRBD2	-	TRBJ2-7	CASSPPGREEYEQYF	TGTGCCAGCTCACCACCGGGACGGGAGGAATACGAGCAGTACTTC
TRBV13	-	-	TRBJ2-7	CASSLGRVRYYEQYF	TGTGCCAGCAGCTTAGGCAGGGTGAGGTACTACGAGCAGTACTTC
TRBV7-3	TRBD2	-	TRBJ2-2	CASSTLAGKSAGELFF	TGTGCCAGCAGCACGCTAGCGGGAAAGAGCGCCGGGGAGCTGTTTTTT
TRBV25-1	-	-	TRBJ2-2	CASMGVEYTGELFF	TGTGCCAGCATGGGGGTAGAATACACCGGGGAGCTGTTTTTT
TRBV27	-	-	TRBJ1-2	CASSLLLGGDGYTF	TGTGCCAGCAGTTTACTCCTCGGGGGCGATGGCTACACCTTC